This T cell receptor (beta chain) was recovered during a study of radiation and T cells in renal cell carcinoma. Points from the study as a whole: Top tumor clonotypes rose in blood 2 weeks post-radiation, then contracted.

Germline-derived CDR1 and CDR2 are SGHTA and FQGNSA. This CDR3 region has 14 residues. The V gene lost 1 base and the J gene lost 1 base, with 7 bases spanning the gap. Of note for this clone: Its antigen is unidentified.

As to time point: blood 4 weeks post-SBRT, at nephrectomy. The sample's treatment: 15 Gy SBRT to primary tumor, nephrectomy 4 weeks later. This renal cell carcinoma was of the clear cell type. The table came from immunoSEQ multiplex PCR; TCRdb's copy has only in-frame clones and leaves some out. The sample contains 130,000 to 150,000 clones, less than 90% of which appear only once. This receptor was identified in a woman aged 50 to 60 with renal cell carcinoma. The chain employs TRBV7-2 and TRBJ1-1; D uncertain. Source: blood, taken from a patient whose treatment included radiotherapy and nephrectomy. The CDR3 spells CASSLDSGNTEAFF. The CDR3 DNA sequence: TGTGCCAGCAGCTTAGACTCTGGGAACACTGAAGCTTTCTTT.